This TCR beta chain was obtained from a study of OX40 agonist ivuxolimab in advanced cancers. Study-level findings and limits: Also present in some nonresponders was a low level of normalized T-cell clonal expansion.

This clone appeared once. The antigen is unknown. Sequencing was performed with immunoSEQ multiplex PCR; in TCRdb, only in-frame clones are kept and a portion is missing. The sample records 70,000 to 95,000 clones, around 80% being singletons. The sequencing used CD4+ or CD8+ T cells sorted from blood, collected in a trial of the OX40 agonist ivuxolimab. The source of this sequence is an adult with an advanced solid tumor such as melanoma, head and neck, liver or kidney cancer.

This chain's CDR3 is CASSSTNQPQHF. CDR3 coding DNA: TGTGCCAGCAGTTCCACTAATCAGCCCCAGCATTTT. The chain employs TRBV28 and TRBJ1-5; D ambiguous. This CDR3 is built from 12 residues. Trimming cost V 4 bases and J 4 bases, with 5 bases left between them. Germline values: CDR1 MDHEN, CDR2 SYDVKM.